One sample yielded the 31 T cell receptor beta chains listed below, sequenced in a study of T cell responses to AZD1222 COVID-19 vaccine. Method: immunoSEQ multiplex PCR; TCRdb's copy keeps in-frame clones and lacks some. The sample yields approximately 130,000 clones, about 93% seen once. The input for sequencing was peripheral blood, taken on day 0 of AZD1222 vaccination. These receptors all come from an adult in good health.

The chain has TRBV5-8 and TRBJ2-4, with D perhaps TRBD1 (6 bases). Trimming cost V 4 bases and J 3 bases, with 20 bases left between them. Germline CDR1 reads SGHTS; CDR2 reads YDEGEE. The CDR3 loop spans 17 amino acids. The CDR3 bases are TGTGCCAGCAGCCTGACAGGCGATGCAGGTTTCAAAAACATTCAGTACTTC. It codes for CASSLTGDAGFKNIQYF.

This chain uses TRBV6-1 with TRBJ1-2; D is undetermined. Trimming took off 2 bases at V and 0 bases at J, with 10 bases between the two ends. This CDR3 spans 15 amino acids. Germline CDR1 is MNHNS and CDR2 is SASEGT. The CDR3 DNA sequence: TGTGCCAGCAGTGAATTGGCTTTACCTAACTATGGCTACACCTTC. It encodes CASSELALPNYGYTF.

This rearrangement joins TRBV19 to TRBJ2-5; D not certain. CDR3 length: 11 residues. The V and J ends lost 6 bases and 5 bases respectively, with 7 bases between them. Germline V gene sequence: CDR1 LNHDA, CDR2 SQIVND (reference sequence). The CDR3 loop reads CASSPGETQYF. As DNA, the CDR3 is TGTGCCAGTAGCCCTGGGGAGACCCAGTACTTC. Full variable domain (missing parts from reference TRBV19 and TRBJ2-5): DGGITQSPKYLFRKEGQNVTLSCEQNLNHDAMYWYRQDPGQGLRLIYYSQIVNDFQKGDIAEGYSVSREKKESFPLTVTSAQKNPTAFYLCASSPGETQYFGPGTRLLVL.

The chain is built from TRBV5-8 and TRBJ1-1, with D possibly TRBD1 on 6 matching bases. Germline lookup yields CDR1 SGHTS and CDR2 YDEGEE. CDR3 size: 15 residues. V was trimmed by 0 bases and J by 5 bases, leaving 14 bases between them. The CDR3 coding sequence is TGTGCCAGCAGCTTGGTGATGGGGGCTAGGACTGAAGCTTTCTTT. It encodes CASSLVMGARTEAFF. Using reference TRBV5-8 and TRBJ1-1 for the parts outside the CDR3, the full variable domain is EAGVTQSPTHLIKTRGQQATLRCSPISGHTSVYWYQQALGLGLQFLLWYDEGEERNRGNFPPRFSGRQFPNYSSELNVNALELEDSALYLCASSLVMGARTEAFFGQGTRLTVV.

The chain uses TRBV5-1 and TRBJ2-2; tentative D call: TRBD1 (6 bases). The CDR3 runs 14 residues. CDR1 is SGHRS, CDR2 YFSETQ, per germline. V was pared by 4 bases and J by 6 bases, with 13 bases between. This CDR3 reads CASSPQGSPGELFF. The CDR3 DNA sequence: TGCGCCAGCAGCCCACAGGGATCCCCCGGGGAGCTGTTTTTT.

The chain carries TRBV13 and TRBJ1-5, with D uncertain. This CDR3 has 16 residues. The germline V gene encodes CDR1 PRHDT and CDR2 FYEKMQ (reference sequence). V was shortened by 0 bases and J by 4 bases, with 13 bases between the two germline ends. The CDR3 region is CASSLGLNGLNQPQHF. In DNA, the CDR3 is TGTGCCAGCAGCTTAGGGCTAAATGGCCTTAATCAGCCCCAGCATTTT.

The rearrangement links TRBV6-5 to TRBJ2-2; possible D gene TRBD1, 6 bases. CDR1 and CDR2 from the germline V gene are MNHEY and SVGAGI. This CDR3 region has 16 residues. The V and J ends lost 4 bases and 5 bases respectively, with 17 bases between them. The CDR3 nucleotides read TGTGCCAGCAGTTTCAAGGGGGTATTGGGAACCGGGGAGCTGTTTTTT. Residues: CASSFKGVLGTGELFF.

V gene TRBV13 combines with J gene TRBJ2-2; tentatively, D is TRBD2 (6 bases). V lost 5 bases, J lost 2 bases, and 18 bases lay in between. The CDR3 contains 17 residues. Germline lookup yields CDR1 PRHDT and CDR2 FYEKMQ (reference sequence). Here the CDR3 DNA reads TGTGCCAGCAGCCCCCCCCCTGAGCGGGCAAACACCGGGGAGCTGTTTTTT. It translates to CASSPPPERANTGELFF.

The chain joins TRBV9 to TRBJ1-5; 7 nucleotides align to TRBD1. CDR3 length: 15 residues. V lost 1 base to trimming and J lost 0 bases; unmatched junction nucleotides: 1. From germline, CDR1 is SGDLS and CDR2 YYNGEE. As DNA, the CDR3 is TGTGCCAGCAGCGTAACAGGGGATAGCAATCAGCCCCAGCATTTT. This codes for CASSVTGDSNQPQHF.

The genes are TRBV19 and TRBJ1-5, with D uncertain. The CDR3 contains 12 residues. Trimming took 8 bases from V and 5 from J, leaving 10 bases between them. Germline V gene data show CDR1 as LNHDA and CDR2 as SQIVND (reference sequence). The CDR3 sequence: CASEGRDQPQHF. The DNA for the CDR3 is TGTGCCAGTGAAGGCCGAGATCAGCCCCAGCATTTT.

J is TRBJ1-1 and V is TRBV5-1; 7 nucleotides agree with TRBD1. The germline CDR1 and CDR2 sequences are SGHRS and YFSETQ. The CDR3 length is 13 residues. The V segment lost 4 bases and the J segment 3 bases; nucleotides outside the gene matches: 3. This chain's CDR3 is CASSKTGDTEAFF. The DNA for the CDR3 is TGCGCCAGCAGCAAAACAGGGGACACTGAAGCTTTCTTT.

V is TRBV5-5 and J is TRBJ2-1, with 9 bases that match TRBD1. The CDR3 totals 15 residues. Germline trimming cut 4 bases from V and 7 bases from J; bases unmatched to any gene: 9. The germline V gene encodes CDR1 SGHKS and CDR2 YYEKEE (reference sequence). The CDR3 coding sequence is TGTGCCAGCAGCGTGGGACAGGGAAAAGAGAATGAGCAGTTCTTC. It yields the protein CASSVGQGKENEQFF.

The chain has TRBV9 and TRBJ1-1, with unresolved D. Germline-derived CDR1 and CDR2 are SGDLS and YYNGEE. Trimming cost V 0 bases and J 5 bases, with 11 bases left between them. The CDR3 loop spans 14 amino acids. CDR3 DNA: TGTGCCAGCAGCGTAGGGCCCGACAAAACTGAAGCTTTCTTT. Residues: CASSVGPDKTEAFF.

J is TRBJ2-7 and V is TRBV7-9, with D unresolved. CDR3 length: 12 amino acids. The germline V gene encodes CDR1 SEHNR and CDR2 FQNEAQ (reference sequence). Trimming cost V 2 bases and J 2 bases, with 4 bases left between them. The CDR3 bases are TGTGCCAGCAGCTTACTCCCCTACGAGCAGTACTTC. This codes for CASSLLPYEQYF.

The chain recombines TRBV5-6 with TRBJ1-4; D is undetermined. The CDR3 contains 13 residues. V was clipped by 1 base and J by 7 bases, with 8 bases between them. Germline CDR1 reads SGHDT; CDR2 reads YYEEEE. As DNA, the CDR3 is TGTGCCAGCAGCTTGCAGGCGGGTGAAAAACTGTTTTTT. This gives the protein CASSLQAGEKLFF. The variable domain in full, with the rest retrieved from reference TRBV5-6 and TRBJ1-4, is DAGVTQSPTHLIKTRGQQVTLRCSPKSGHDTVSWYQQALGQGPQFIFQYYEEEERQRGNFPDRFSGHQFPNYSSELNVNALLLGDSALYLCASSLQAGEKLFFGSGTQLSVL.

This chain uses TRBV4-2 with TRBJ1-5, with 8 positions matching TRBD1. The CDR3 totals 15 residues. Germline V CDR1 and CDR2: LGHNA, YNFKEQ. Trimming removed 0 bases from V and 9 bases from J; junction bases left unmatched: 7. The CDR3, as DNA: TGTGCCAGCAGCCAAGATGGGACAGGTGCTGGGCCCCAGCATTTT. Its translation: CASSQDGTGAGPQHF.

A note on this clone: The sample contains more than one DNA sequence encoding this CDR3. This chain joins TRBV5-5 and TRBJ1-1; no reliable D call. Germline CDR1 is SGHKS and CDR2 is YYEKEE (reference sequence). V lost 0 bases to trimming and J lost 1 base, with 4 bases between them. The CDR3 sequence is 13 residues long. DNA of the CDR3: TGTGCCAGCAGCTTGGAGGGGAACACTGAAGCTTTCTTT. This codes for CASSLEGNTEAFF.

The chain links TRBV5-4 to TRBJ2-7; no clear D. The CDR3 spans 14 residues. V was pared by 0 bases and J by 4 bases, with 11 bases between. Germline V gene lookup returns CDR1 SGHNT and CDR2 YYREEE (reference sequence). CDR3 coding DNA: TGTGCCAGCAGCTTGGTAGGACCCGGGTACGAGCAGTACTTC. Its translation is CASSLVGPGYEQYF.

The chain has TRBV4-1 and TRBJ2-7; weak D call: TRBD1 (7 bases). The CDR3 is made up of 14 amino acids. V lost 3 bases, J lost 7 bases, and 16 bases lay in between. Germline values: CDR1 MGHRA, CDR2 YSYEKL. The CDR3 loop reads CASSQLEGAGEQYF. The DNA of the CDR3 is TGCGCCAGCAGCCAGTTAGAGGGGGCGGGGGAGCAGTACTTC.

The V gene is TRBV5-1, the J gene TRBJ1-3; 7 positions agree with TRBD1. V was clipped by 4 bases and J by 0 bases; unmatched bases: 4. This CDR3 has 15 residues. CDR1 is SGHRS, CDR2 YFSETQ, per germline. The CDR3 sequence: CASSADRVSGNTIYF. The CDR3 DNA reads TGCGCCAGCAGCGCAGACAGGGTCTCTGGAAACACCATATATTTT. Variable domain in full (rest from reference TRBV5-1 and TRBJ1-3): KAGVTQTPRYLIKTRGQQVTLSCSPISGHRSVSWYQQTPGQGLQFLFEYFSETQRNKGNFPGRFSGRQFSNSRSEMNVSTLELGDSALYLCASSADRVSGNTIYFGEGSWLTVV.

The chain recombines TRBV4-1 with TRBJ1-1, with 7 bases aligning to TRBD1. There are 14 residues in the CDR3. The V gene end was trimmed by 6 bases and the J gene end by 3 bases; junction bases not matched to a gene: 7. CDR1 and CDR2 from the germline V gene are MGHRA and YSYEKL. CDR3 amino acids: CASSLRQGDTEAFF. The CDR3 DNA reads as TGCGCCAGCAGTTTACGACAGGGTGACACTGAAGCTTTCTTT.

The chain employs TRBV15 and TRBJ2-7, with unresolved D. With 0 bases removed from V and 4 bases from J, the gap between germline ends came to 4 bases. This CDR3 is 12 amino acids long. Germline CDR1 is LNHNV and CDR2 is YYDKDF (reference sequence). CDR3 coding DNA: TGTGCCACCAGCAGAGATACTTACGAGCAGTACTTC. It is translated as CATSRDTYEQYF.

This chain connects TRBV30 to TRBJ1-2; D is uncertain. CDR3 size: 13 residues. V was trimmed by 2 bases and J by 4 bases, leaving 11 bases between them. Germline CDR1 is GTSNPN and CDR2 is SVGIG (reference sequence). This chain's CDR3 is CAWSPAGVYGYTF. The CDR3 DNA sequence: TGTGCCTGGAGTCCTGCCGGGGTCTATGGCTACACCTTC.

The CDR3 sequence is CASSARQAYNEQFF. The CDR3 DNA follows: TGTGCCAGCAGCGCACGACAGGCCTACAATGAGCAGTTCTTC. The V and J genes are TRBV14 and TRBJ2-1; TRBD1 might be the D (6 bases). The CDR3 has 14 residues. Germline loops: CDR1 SGHDN, CDR2 FVKESK. Trimming shortened V by 5 bases and J by 2 bases, and 10 bases separated the two germline ends.

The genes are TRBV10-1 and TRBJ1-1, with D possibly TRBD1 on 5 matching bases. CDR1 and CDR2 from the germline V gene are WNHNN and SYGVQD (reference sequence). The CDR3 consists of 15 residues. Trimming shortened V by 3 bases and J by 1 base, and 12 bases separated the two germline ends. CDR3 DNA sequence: TGCGCCAGCAGTGAATGGGGCAGGCCGAACACTGAAGCTTTCTTT. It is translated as CASSEWGRPNTEAFF.

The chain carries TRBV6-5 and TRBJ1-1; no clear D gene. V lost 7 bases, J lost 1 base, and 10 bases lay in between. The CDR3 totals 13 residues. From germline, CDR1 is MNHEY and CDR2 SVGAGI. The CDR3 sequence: CASTQHQNTEAFF. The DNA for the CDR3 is TGTGCCAGCACTCAACACCAGAACACTGAAGCTTTCTTT.

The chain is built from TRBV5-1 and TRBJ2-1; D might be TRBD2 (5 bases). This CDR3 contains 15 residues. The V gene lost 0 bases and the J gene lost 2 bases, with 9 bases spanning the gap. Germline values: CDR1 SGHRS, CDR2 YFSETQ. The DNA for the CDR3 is TGCGCCAGCAGCTTGGCGGGGTTTGCCTACAATGAGCAGTTCTTC. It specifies CASSLAGFAYNEQFF. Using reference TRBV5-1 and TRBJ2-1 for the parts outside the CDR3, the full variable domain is KAGVTQTPRYLIKTRGQQVTLSCSPISGHRSVSWYQQTPGQGLQFLFEYFSETQRNKGNFPGRFSGRQFSNSRSEMNVSTLELGDSALYLCASSLAGFAYNEQFFGPGTRLTVL.

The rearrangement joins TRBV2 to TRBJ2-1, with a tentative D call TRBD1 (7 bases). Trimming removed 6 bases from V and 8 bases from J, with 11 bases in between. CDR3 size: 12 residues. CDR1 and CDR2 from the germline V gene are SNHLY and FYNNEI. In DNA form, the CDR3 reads TGTGCCAGCAGGACAGGGAGGTATGAGCAGTTCTTC. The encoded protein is CASRTGRYEQFF.

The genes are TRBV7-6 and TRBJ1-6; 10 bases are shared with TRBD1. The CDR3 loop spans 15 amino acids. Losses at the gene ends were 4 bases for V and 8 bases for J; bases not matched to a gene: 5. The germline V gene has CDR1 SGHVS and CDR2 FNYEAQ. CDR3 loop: CASSSRGTGDSPLHF. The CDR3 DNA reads TGTGCCAGCAGCTCCCGCGGGACAGGGGATTCACCCCTCCACTTT.

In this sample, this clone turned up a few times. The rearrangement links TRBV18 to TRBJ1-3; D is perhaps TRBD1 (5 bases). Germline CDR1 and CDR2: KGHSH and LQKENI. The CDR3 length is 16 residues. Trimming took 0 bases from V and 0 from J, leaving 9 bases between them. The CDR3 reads CASSPPGTTSGNTIYF. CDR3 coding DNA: TGTGCCAGCTCACCACCCGGGACCACCTCTGGAAACACCATATATTTT.

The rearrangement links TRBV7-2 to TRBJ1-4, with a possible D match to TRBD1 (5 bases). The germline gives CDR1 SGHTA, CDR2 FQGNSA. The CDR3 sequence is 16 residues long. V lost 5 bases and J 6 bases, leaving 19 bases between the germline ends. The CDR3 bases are TGTGCCAGCAGCCCCGCCTATAGTAAAGGGGATGAAAAACTGTTTTTT. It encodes CASSPAYSKGDEKLFF.